Listed below are T cell receptor beta chains from one sample, sequenced in a study of cytomegalovirus exposure and HLA in healthy donors. Method: immunoSEQ multiplex PCR; TCRdb's copy keeps in-frame clones and lacks some. The repertoire has about 100,000 clones, approximately 73% of them found once; the top ten carry about 4.2%. Sequencing was done on a sample of PBMCs. The source of these receptors is a woman between 45 and 65 years old in good health and CMV-seropositive. CDR3s include the opening cysteine and the closing phenylalanine or tryptophan. The D gene is left open where the match is weak. For some rows the clone size is stated as once, few or many, or as a class when expanded; others skip it.

CDR3 DNA: TGTGCCAGCAGCGGTGGGAGTTTGACCGAGCAGTACTTC; CDR3 protein: CASSGGSLTEQYF; D gene: .; V gene: TRBV9; J gene: TRBJ2-7; clone size: .
CDR3 DNA: TGTGCCAGCAGTGAGAATGACAGGGGGCATCGAGAGACCCAGTACTTC; CDR3 protein: CASSENDRGHRETQYF; D gene: TRBD1; V gene: TRBV28; J gene: TRBJ2-5; clone size: .
CDR3 DNA: TGTGCCAGCAGCCCCGGTGGTATCCGCTCTGGAAACACCATATATTTT; CDR3 protein: CASSPGGIRSGNTIYF; D gene: .; V gene: TRBV9; J gene: TRBJ1-3; clone size: few
CDR3 DNA: TGTGCCATCAGTGTGGAGGGGAGAGACTACACCTTC; CDR3 protein: CAISVEGRDYTF; D gene: .; V gene: TRBV10-3; J gene: TRBJ1-2; clone size: once
CDR3 DNA: TGTGCCAGCAGCTCATACAGGGGAGTCGACGCGCAGTATTTT; CDR3 protein: CASSSYRGVDAQYF; D gene: TRBD1; V gene: TRBV11-1; J gene: TRBJ2-3; clone size: .
CDR3 DNA: TGCAGCTTTTTGGGACTGCAAGAGACCCAGTACTTC; CDR3 protein: CSFLGLQETQYF; D gene: .; V gene: TRBV29-1; J gene: TRBJ2-5; clone size: .
CDR3 DNA: TGTGCCAGCAGCCAATTAGCATTGGGCACAGATACGCAGTATTTT; CDR3 protein: CASSQLALGTDTQYF; D gene: .; V gene: TRBV7-3; J gene: TRBJ2-3; clone size: .
CDR3 DNA: TGTGCCAGCAGCGGGACTAGCCGGGGGTACGAGCAGTACTTC; CDR3 protein: CASSGTSRGYEQYF; D gene: TRBD2; V gene: TRBV5-6; J gene: TRBJ2-7; clone size: .
CDR3 DNA: TGTGCCAGCTCACCAGGGTGGACAGAGAACACTGAAGCTTTCTTT; CDR3 protein: CASSPGWTENTEAFF; D gene: .; V gene: TRBV18; J gene: TRBJ1-1; clone size: once
CDR3 DNA: TGTGCCAGCAGTTACGCTACGGGGGGGAATGAGCAGTTCTTC; CDR3 protein: CASSYATGGNEQFF; D gene: TRBD2; V gene: TRBV6-5; J gene: TRBJ2-1; clone size: .
CDR3 DNA: TGTGCCAGCAGCTTAGGGGGGACAGGGGACTATGGCTACACCTTC; CDR3 protein: CASSLGGTGDYGYTF; D gene: TRBD1; V gene: TRBV7-8; J gene: TRBJ1-2; clone size: .
CDR3 DNA: TGTTCCAGCAGCTCCGGACTGGGAGAAGCTTTCTTT; CDR3 protein: CSSSSGLGEAFF; D gene: .; V gene: TRBV7-9; J gene: TRBJ1-1; clone size: .
CDR3 DNA: TGTGCCAGCGAAGGGGGTTCCAATCAGCCCCAGCATTTT; CDR3 protein: CASEGGSNQPQHF; D gene: .; V gene: TRBV6-1; J gene: TRBJ1-5; clone size: .
CDR3 DNA: TGTGCCAGCACCCGGGCTAGCGGGGTGGGAACGTATTTT; CDR3 protein: CASTRASGVGTYF; D gene: TRBD2; V gene: TRBV2; J gene: TRBJ2-3; clone size: .
CDR3 DNA: TGCGCCAGCAGCTTGGGCGGGACTAGCGACTACAATGAGCAGTTCTTC; CDR3 protein: CASSLGGTSDYNEQFF; D gene: TRBD2; V gene: TRBV5-1; J gene: TRBJ2-1; clone size: .
CDR3 DNA: TGTGCCAACGCCCCAGCGGGGGGGGGATCCCACCGCTCAGATACGCAGTATTTT; CDR3 protein: CANAPAGGGSHRSDTQYF; D gene: TRBD2; V gene: TRBV7-6; J gene: TRBJ2-3; clone size: .
CDR3 DNA: TGTGCCAGCAGTTACGGGCGTTGGGTGGGCACTGAAGCTTTCTTT; CDR3 protein: CASSYGRWVGTEAFF; D gene: .; V gene: TRBV6-5; J gene: TRBJ1-1; clone size: few
CDR3 DNA: TGTGCCAGCAGCCAAGATGGAGCGGGGGCCTTCACAGATACGCAGTATTTT; CDR3 protein: CASSQDGAGAFTDTQYF; D gene: TRBD2; V gene: TRBV4-2; J gene: TRBJ2-3; clone size: medium-sized
CDR3 DNA: TGTGCCAGCAGTTACTCGATGGGCGACCGCTACACCTTC; CDR3 protein: CASSYSMGDRYTF; D gene: .; V gene: TRBV5-6; J gene: TRBJ1-2; clone size: few
CDR3 DNA: TGTGCCAGCAGCTTAGGGCCTCTCTCCTACGAGCAGTACTTC; CDR3 protein: CASSLGPLSYEQYF; D gene: .; V gene: TRBV11-2; J gene: TRBJ2-7; clone size: .
CDR3 DNA: TGTGCCAGCAGCTTACAGGGGGCGGCCAACTATGGCTACACCTTC; CDR3 protein: CASSLQGAANYGYTF; D gene: TRBD1; V gene: TRBV5-5; J gene: TRBJ1-2; clone size: .
CDR3 DNA: TGTGCCAGCAGCTTGGGGGGGGGCTACACCTTC; CDR3 protein: CASSLGGGYTF; D gene: .; V gene: TRBV7-9; J gene: TRBJ1-2; clone size: .
CDR3 DNA: TGTGCCAGCAGATTGACAGGAGGGAACACTGAAGCTTTCTTT; CDR3 protein: CASRLTGGNTEAFF; D gene: .; V gene: TRBV6-1; J gene: TRBJ1-1; clone size: few
CDR3 DNA: TGCGCCAGCAGCCAAGATCAACTAGCGGGGGTGAGCTCCTACAATGAGCAGTTCTTC; CDR3 protein: CASSQDQLAGVSSYNEQFF; D gene: TRBD2; V gene: TRBV4-1; J gene: TRBJ2-1; clone size: .
CDR3 DNA: TGTGCCAGCTCACCGTCGGGAGAGGTATACGAGCAGTACTTC; CDR3 protein: CASSPSGEVYEQYF; D gene: .; V gene: TRBV18; J gene: TRBJ2-7; clone size: once
CDR3 DNA: TGTGCCTGGAGTATAACTAGTGAAGCTTTCTTT; CDR3 protein: CAWSITSEAFF; D gene: .; V gene: TRBV30; J gene: TRBJ1-1; clone size: .
CDR3 DNA: TGTGCCAGCAGCGACCAGGGCAGCGATACGCAGTATTTT; CDR3 protein: CASSDQGSDTQYF; D gene: .; V gene: TRBV28; J gene: TRBJ2-3; clone size: .
CDR3 DNA: TGCGCCAGCAGGGGACAGGAGACCACTGAAGCTTTCTTT; CDR3 protein: CASRGQETTEAFF; D gene: TRBD1; V gene: TRBV5-1; J gene: TRBJ1-1; clone size: .
CDR3 DNA: TGTGCCAGCTCACCAGGTAGTCCCGTCAATAGCAATCAGCCCCAGCATTTT; CDR3 protein: CASSPGSPVNSNQPQHF; D gene: .; V gene: TRBV18; J gene: TRBJ1-5; clone size: few